This T cell receptor (beta chain) was sequenced in a study of T cell repertoires in cytomegalovirus infection. Study-level findings and limits: Individuals carrying CMV plus the relevant HLA were identified by cumulative frequency of public TCR beta families.

From the reads, TCRdb called clonotypes with MiXCR, one entry per CDR3 protein. In the table there are a few hundred thousand distinct CDR3 sequences, roughly an eighth of which are singletons. Worth noting for this clonotype: Its antigen is unknown.

The CDR3 spans 12 residues. Germline CDR1 and CDR2: KGHSH and LQKENI. The V gene lost 5 bases and the J gene lost 1 base, with 6 bases spanning the gap. The origin of this receptor is a human donor in good health (CMV status not recorded). Some clones in this sample may be carry-over from other donors' samples. The sample was PBMCs. This chain connects TRBV18 to TRBJ2-7, with unresolved D. The CDR3 protein is CASSSESYEQYF. DNA for the CDR3: TGTGCCAGCTCATCCGAATCCTACGAGCAGTACTTC.